A selection of T cell receptor beta chains follows, all from one sample in a study of T cell repertoires in cytomegalovirus infection. TCRdb re-analysed the reads in MiXCR, keeping a single row per CDR3 protein. Among about 310,000 distinct CDR3 sequences listed, under 20% were seen once. The material sequenced was PBMCs. The source of these receptors is a human donor in good health (CMV status not recorded). Some clones in this sample may be carry-over from other donors' samples. The CDR3 runs from the conserved cysteine through the conserved F or W. The D gene is left open where the match is weak. Only part of the rows carry a size: once, few, many, or a class if the clone is expanded.

>.|TRBV4-1|.|TRBJ1-2
CASSQDYQGPNYGYTF
TGCGCCAGCAGCCAAGATTACCAGGGGCCGAACTATGGCTACACCTTC
>.|TRBV5-8|.|TRBJ1-5
CASSLTRYQPQHF
TGTGCCAGCAGCTTGACCCGGTATCAGCCCCAGCATTTT
>.|TRBV7-8|many|TRBJ2-3
CASSLNRRTDTQYF
TGTGCCAGCAGCTTAAATCGCAGGACAGATACGCAGTATTTT
>.|TRBV20-1|.|TRBJ1-3
CSASPGLGSGNTIYF
TGCAGTGCTAGTCCCGGACTCGGCTCTGGAAACACCATATATTTT
>.|TRBV9|.|TRBJ2-5
CASSEGSDPETQYF
TGTGCCAGCAGCGAGGGGAGCGATCCAGAGACCCAGTACTTC
>.|TRBV7-9|few|TRBJ2-7
CASSPRASQAYEQYF
TGTGCCAGCAGCCCACGGGCTAGCCAAGCCTACGAGCAGTACTTC
>.|TRBV27|many|TRBJ2-1
CASSNIYNEQFF
TGTGCCAGCAGTAACATCTACAATGAGCAGTTCTTC
>.|TRBV6-2/TRBV6-3|.|TRBJ1-2
CASSYSMDGYTF
TGTGCCAGCAGTTACTCGATGGATGGCTACACCTTC
>TRBD2|TRBV20-1|.|TRBJ2-1
CSARPSGGPAWEQFF
TGCAGTGCTAGACCTAGCGGGGGGCCTGCTTGGGAGCAGTTCTTC
>.|TRBV20-1|.|TRBJ2-7
CSARDAARRGRGYEQYF
TGCAGTGCTAGAGATGCCGCCCGGAGGGGACGGGGATACGAGCAGTACTTC
>.|TRBV24-1|.|TRBJ2-3
CAIGAASTDTQYF
TGTGCCATCGGGGCGGCGTCCACAGATACGCAGTATTTT
>.|TRBV7-2|many|TRBJ1-2
CASSFRRVNYGYTF
TGTGCCAGCAGCTTTAGAAGGGTTAACTATGGCTACACCTTC
>.|TRBV6-6|many|TRBJ1-1
CASSYNPVPNTEAFF
TGTGCCAGCAGTTACAACCCAGTACCGAACACTGAAGCTTTCTTT
>.|TRBV2|few|TRBJ1-1
CASRRTESEAFF
TGTGCCAGCAGAAGGACAGAATCTGAAGCTTTCTTT
>TRBD1|TRBV7-2|many|TRBJ1-6
CASSPQGTTRSPLHF
TGTGCCAGCAGCCCACAGGGGACGACTAGGTCACCCCTCCACTTT
>TRBD1|TRBV19|.|TRBJ1-1
CATEDRSNTEAFF
TGTGCCACCGAGGACAGGTCGAACACTGAAGCTTTCTTT
>TRBD1|TRBV28|many|TRBJ1-6
CASSSLLIDSTGVYNSPLHF
TGTGCCAGCAGTTCTCTCCTGATTGATTCGACAGGGGTCTATAATTCACCCCTCCACTTT
>.|TRBV11-2|.|TRBJ2-7
CASSYRGPTYEQYF
TGTGCCAGCAGCTATCGGGGACCCACCTACGAGCAGTACTTC
>.|TRBV28|.|TRBJ1-3
CASSFSGAGNTIYF
TGTGCCAGCAGTTTTTCAGGAGCTGGAAACACCATATATTTT
>TRBD1|TRBV6-6|few|TRBJ1-5
CASSYPPGQGHQPQHF
TGTGCCAGCAGTTACCCGCCGGGACAGGGTCATCAGCCCCAGCATTTT
>.|TRBV6-2/TRBV6-3|many|TRBJ1-5
CASSRRAGNQPQHF
TGTGCCAGCAGCCGTAGGGCAGGCAATCAGCCCCAGCATTTT
>.|TRBV6-1|.|TRBJ1-5
CASMIDGNQPQHF
TGTGCCAGCATGATTGACGGCAATCAGCCCCAGCATTTT
>.|TRBV6-1|few|TRBJ1-5
CASSVRPHSNQPQHF
TGTGCCAGCAGTGTCCGGCCGCATAGCAATCAGCCCCAGCATTTT
>.|TRBV18|.|TRBJ1-4
CASSPFELRGNEKLFF
TGTGCCAGCTCACCATTTGAATTGCGGGGGAATGAAAAACTGTTTTTT
>TRBD1|TRBV20-1|few|TRBJ2-7
CSASRTGGNSYEQYF
TGCAGTGCCTCAAGGACAGGGGGGAACTCCTACGAGCAGTACTTC
>.|TRBV20-1|.|TRBJ2-7
CSARDREVGRNEQYF
TGCAGTGCTAGAGATCGCGAGGTAGGGAGGAACGAGCAGTACTTC
>.|TRBV20-1|.|TRBJ1-3
CSAREGSTSGNTIYF
TGCAGTGCTAGAGAAGGGAGTACCTCTGGAAACACCATATATTTT
>TRBD2|TRBV12-3/TRBV12-4|.|TRBJ2-5
CASSLPQGGQETQYF
TGTGCCAGCAGTTTACCCCAGGGAGGGCAAGAGACCCAGTACTTC
>TRBD1|TRBV28|few|TRBJ2-7
CASIPPTGQGAVEQYF
TGTGCCAGCATTCCCCCTACCGGACAGGGGGCTGTCGAGCAGTACTTC
>.|TRBV5-5|.|TRBJ2-7
CASSLRGGSYEQYF
TGTGCCAGCAGCCTAAGAGGGGGGTCCTACGAGCAGTACTTC
>TRBD2|TRBV29-1|few|TRBJ2-3
CSVASGGAGDTQYF
TGCAGCGTCGCTAGCGGGGGGGCTGGGGATACGCAGTATTTT
>.|TRBV7-9|.|TRBJ1-1
CASSSLTGTNTEAFF
TGTGCCAGCAGCTCGCTGACCGGGACGAACACTGAAGCTTTCTTT
>TRBD1|TRBV5-5|.|TRBJ1-1
CASSWGTGDEAFF
TGTGCCAGCAGCTGGGGAACAGGGGATGAAGCTTTCTTT
>.|TRBV6-2/TRBV6-3|.|TRBJ1-2
CASSYSTGSGYTF
TGTGCCAGCAGTTACTCGACAGGATCCGGCTACACCTTC
>.|TRBV19|.|TRBJ1-1
CASIQGRTEAFF
TGTGCCAGTATACAGGGCCGGACTGAAGCTTTCTTT
>TRBD1|TRBV4-2|few|TRBJ1-5
CASSQNRGNQPQHF
TGTGCCAGCAGCCAAAACAGGGGGAATCAGCCCCAGCATTTT